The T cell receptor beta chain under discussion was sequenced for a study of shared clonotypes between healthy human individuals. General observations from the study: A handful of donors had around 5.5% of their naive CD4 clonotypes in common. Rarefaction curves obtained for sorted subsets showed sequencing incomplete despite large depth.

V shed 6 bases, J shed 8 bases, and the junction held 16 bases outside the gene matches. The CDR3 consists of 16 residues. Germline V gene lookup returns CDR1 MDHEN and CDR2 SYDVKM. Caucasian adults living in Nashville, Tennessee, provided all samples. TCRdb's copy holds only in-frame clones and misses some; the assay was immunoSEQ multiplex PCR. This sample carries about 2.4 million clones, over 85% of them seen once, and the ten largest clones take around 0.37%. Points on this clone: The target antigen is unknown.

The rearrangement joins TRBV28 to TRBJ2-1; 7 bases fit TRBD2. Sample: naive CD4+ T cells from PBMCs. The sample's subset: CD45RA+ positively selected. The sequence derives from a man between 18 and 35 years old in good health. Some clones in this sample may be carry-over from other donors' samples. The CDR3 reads CASSQISSGRSDEQFF. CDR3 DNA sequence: TGTGCCAGCAGCCAAATCTCTAGCGGAAGAAGCGATGAGCAGTTCTTC.